A selection of T cell receptor beta chains follows, all from one sample in a study of somatic mutations in cytotoxic T cells in rheumatoid arthritis. Generated by immunoSEQ multiplex PCR, the TCRdb table keeps only in-frame clones and is missing some. Among approximately 10,000 clones listed, just under 80% were seen once. Material for sequencing was CD8+ T cells sorted from blood. These TCRs come from an adult with rheumatoid arthritis. Both conserved end residues are trimmed from each CDR3. Clone size is not always given. Where it is, it says once, few, many or a class for expanded clones.

j_gene | abundance | v_gene | len | CDR3aa
TRBJ2-5 | . | TRBV1 | 16 | TSSQDTLTSGKQETQY
TRBJ1-6 | once | TRBV28 | 13 | ASSPWDKGSSPLH
TRBJ2-7 | few | TRBV13 | 11 | ASGSSGSYEQY
TRBJ1-2 | . | TRBV14 | 13 | ASSQGRGHYYGYT
TRBJ1-5 | once | TRBV28 | 12 | ASRRTDSGQPQH
TRBJ1-1 | . | TRBV19 | 10 | ATSTGNTEAF
TRBJ2-1 | once | TRBV28 | 14 | ASSLSPLMTYNEQF
TRBJ2-1 | . | TRBV7-9 | 13 | ASSLPGQAYNEQF
TRBJ1-1 | few | TRBV28 | 13 | ASSLRSRGDTEAF
TRBJ2-2 | . | TRBV9 | 11 | ASSVAETGELF
TRBJ1-2 | few | TRBV6-5 | 13 | ASSTQGGSNYGYT
TRBJ2-1 | . | TRBV27 | 12 | ASSLTPLAPEQF
TRBJ2-3 | . | TRBV11-2 | 12 | ASSFGGGANTQY
TRBJ2-3 | . | TRBV28 | 13 | ASSSDRERTDTQY
TRBJ2-5 | . | TRBV9 | 12 | ASSVGGVQETQY
TRBJ2-2 | once | TRBV11-3 | 10 | ASSGMDGPLF
TRBJ1-1 | . | TRBV27 | 12 | APMGKGGNTEAF
TRBJ2-2 | . | TRBV11-2 | 14 | ASSSRSGPKTGELF
TRBJ2-7 | . | TRBV7-6 | 10 | ASSYGSREQY
TRBJ1-1 | . | TRBV9 | 12 | ASSEGSFGQETF
TRBJ1-3 | . | TRBV28 | 13 | ASRHDWIEGNTIY
TRBJ2-1 | large | TRBV13 | 12 | ASSLSAGRAEQF
. | . | TRBV7-6 | 10 | ASSGDSYEQY
TRBJ2-1 | . | TRBV29-1 | 11 | SGGDYAGDEQF
TRBJ1-2 | once | TRBV5-6 | 14 | ASSLAQDMTDYGYT
TRBJ1-1 | . | TRBV15 | 12 | ATSRDRMNTEAF
TRBJ2-1 | . | TRBV5-1 | 12 | ASSYGTFDNEQF
TRBJ2-7 | . | TRBV11-2 | 11 | ASSLGVPYEQY
TRBJ1-1 | once | TRBV7-2 | 12 | ATKSWGGNTEAF
TRBJ2-3 | . | TRBV7-8 | 14 | ASSPWTSGGTDTQY
TRBJ1-2 | few | TRBV4-2 | 14 | ASSQDLDRAIYGYT
TRBJ1-1 | . | TRBV28 | 14 | ASSLNNWDTNTEAF
TRBJ2-4 | few | TRBV27 | 11 | ASRPPGVGIQY
TRBJ1-1 | . | TRBV7-9 | 9 | ASSPAGEAF
TRBJ2-7 | . | TRBV7-2 | 12 | ASRRTGDSYEQY
TRBJ2-7 | . | TRBV7-2 | 12 | ASSDLRSPYEQY
TRBJ2-3 | . | TRBV7-9 | 17 | ASSLFYRGPKPLTDTQY
TRBJ2-5 | . | TRBV28 | 13 | ASSYGWGLKETQY
TRBJ2-1 | . | TRBV7-2 | 14 | ASGLAKGGRNNEQF
TRBJ2-1 | . | TRBV5-1 | 15 | ASSTLGDESSYNEQF
TRBJ2-2 | . | TRBV5-1 | 13 | ASSQTGQNTGELF
TRBJ2-7 | . | TRBV28 | 10 | ASSLGGYEQY
TRBJ2-1 | few | TRBV13 | 9 | ASSSGQLEF
TRBJ2-1 | . | TRBV18 | 11 | ASSPVPGHEQF
TRBJ2-2 | once | TRBV4-1 | 13 | ASSLEGRDTGELF
TRBJ1-1 | . | TRBV7-9 | 13 | ASSLDDRGNTEAF
TRBJ2-1 | . | TRBV19 | 14 | ASNPGGGPGSYEQF
TRBJ2-5 | . | TRBV6-6 | 11 | ASTVTGEETQY
TRBJ1-3 | . | TRBV28 | 13 | ASTGIGFAGNTIY
TRBJ2-7 | . | TRBV7-2 | 11 | ASSSGSSYEQY
TRBJ2-1 | few | TRBV28 | 12 | ASSYSGGADEQF
TRBJ2-1 | . | TRBV5-1 | 15 | ASSSEGGTVSYNEQF
TRBJ1-5 | . | TRBV7-8 | 10 | ASSSQIQPQH
TRBJ1-3 | . | TRBV7-4 | 15 | ASSLAEEGLPGNTIY
TRBJ1-2 | . | TRBV14 | 11 | ASSQGRNYGYT